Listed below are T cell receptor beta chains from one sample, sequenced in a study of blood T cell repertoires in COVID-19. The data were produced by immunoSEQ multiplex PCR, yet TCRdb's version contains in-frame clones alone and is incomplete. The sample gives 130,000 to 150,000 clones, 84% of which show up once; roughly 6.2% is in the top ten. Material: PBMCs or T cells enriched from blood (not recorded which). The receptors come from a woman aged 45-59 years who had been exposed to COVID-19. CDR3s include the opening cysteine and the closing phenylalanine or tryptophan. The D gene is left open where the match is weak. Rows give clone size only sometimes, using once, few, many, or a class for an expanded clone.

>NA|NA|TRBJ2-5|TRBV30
CAWREGGETQYF
TGTGCCTGGAGGGAGGGCGGAGAGACCCAGTACTTC
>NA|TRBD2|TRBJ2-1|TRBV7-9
CASSYSGSNNEQFF
TGTGCCAGCAGCTACAGCGGGAGTAACAATGAGCAGTTCTTC
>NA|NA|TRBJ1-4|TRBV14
CASSREDSPNEKLFF
TGTGCCAGCAGCCGAGAAGACAGCCCCAATGAAAAACTGTTTTTT
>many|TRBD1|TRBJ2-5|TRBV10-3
CAISGAGGGETQYF
TGTGCCATCAGTGGGGCAGGGGGCGGGGAGACCCAGTACTTC
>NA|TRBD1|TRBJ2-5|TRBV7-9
CASSFLQGARTQYF
TGTGCCAGCAGCTTCCTGCAGGGGGCCAGGACCCAGTACTTC
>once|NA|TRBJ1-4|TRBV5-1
CASSLDRATNEKLFF
TGCGCCAGCAGCTTGGACAGAGCAACTAATGAAAAACTGTTTTTT
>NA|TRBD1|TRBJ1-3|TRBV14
CASSHRGSSGNTIYF
TGTGCCAGCAGCCACAGGGGGTCCTCTGGAAACACCATATATTTT
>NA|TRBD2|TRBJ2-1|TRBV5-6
CASSVSGTSSHEQFF
TGTGCCAGCAGCGTTTCCGGGACTAGCAGCCATGAGCAGTTCTTC
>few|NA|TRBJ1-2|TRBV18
CASSPGVRGGYTF
TGTGCCAGCTCACCAGGGGTTCGGGGTGGCTACACCTTC
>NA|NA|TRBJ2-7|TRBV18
CASSLLNKAGSSYEQYF
TGTGCCAGCTCACTATTAAACAAGGCAGGAAGCTCCTACGAGCAGTACTTC
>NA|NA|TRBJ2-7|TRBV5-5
CASSRELRTWEQYF
TGTGCCAGCAGCCGCGAACTGAGGACTTGGGAGCAGTACTTC
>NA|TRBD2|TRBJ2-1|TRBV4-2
CASSQDLTGGRHEQFF
TGTGCCAGCAGCCAAGATCTAACGGGGGGGCGGCATGAGCAGTTCTTC
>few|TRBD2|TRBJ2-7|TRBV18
CASSLGGVYEQYF
TGTGCCAGCTCTCTCGGGGGGGTCTACGAGCAGTACTTC
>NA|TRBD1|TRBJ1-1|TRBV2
CASSALTGGNAEAFF
TGTGCCAGCAGCGCGCTGACAGGGGGTAACGCTGAAGCTTTCTTT
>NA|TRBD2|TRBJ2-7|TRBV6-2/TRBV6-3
CASSYPIGTRGGAPDEQYF
TGTGCCAGCAGTTATCCTATCGGGACCCGGGGGGGGGCCCCCGACGAGCAGTACTTC
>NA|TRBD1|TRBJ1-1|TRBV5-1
CASRGQKGLNTEAFF
TGCGCCAGCCGGGGACAGAAGGGATTGAACACTGAAGCTTTCTTT
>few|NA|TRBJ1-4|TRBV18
CASSGGAAAYEKLFF
TGTGCCAGCTCAGGAGGAGCGGCGGCGTATGAAAAACTGTTTTTT